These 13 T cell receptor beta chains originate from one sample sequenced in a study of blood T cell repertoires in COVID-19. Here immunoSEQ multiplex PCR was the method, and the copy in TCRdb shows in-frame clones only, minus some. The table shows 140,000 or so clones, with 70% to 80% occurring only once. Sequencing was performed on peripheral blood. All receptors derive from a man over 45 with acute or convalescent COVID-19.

The CDR3 loop reads CASSFLRQETQYF. The CDR3 DNA sequence: TGTGCCAGCAGCTTCCTCAGGCAAGAGACCCAGTACTTC. V gene TRBV5-8 combines with J gene TRBJ2-5; no firm D call. Germline-derived CDR1 and CDR2 are SGHTS and YDEGEE. This CDR3 has 13 amino acids. V lost 2 bases and J 2 bases, leaving 7 bases between the germline ends.

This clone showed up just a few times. The DNA for the CDR3 is TGTGCCAGCAGTTACTCGGGACAGGGACAGTCACCCCTCCACTTT. Amino acid sequence: CASSYSGQGQSPLHF. This chain joins TRBV6-5 and TRBJ1-6; 9 bases agree with TRBD1. J gave up 10 bases and V 0 bases, and 4 bases lay outside the gene matches. From germline, CDR1 is MNHEY and CDR2 SVGAGI. CDR3 length: 15 residues.

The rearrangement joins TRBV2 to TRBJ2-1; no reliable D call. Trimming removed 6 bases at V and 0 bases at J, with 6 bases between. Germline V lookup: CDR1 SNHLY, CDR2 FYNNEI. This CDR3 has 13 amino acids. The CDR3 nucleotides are TGTGCCAGCAGGCGGAGCTCCTACAATGAGCAGTTCTTC. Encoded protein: CASRRSSYNEQFF.

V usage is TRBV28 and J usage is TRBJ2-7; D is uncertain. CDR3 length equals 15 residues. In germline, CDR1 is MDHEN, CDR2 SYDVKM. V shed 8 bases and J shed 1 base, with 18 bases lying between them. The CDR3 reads CASFRSHRLSYEQYV. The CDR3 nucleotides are TGTGCCAGCTTTCGGTCCCACAGATTATCCTACGAGCAGTACGTC.

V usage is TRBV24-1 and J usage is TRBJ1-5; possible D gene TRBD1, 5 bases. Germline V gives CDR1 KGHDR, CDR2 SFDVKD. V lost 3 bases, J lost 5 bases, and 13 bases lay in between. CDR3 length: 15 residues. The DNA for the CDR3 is TGTGCCACCAGTGATACAAGGGGTTGGGATCAGCCCCAGCATTTT. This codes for CATSDTRGWDQPQHF.

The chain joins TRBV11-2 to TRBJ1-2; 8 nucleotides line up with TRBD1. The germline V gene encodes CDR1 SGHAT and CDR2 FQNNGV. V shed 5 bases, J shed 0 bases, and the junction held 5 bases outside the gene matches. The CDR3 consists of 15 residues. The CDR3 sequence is CASSEGQATNYGYTF. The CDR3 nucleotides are TGTGCCAGCAGCGAGGGACAGGCAACTAACTATGGCTACACCTTC.

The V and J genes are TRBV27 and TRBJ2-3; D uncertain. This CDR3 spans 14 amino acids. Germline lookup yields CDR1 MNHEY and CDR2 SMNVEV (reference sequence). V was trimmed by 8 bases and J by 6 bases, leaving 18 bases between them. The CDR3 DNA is TGTGCCAGCTCCCGGATGGGTATCGGGGATACGCAGTATTTT. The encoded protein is CASSRMGIGDTQYF.

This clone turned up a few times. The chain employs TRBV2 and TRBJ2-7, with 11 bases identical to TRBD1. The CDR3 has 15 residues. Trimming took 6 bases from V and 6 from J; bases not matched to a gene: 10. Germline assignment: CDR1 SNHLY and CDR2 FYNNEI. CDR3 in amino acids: CASSPTPGQGGEQYV. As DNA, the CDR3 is TGTGCCAGCAGCCCTACCCCGGGACAGGGGGGCGAGCAGTACGTC.

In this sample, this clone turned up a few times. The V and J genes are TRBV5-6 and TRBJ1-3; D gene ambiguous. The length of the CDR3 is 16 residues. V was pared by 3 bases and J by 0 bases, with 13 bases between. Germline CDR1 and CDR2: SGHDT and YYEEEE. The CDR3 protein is CASSSSWRNSGNTIYF. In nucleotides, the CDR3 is TGTGCCAGCAGCTCCAGTTGGAGAAACTCTGGAAACACCATATATTTT.

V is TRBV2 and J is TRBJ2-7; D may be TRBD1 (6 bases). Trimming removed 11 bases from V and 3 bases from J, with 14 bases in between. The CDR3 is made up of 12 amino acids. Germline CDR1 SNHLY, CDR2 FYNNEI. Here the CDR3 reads CAGTDRFYEQYF. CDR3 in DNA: TGTGCCGGCACAGACAGGTTCTACGAGCAGTACTTC.

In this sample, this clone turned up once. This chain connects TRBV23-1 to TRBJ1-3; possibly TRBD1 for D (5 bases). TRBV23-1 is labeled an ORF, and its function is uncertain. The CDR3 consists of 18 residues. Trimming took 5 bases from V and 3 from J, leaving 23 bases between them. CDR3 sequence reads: CASSWRGVRSSLGNTIYF. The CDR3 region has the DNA TGCGCCAGCAGTTGGAGGGGTGTACGATCCAGCCTTGGAAACACCATATATTTT.

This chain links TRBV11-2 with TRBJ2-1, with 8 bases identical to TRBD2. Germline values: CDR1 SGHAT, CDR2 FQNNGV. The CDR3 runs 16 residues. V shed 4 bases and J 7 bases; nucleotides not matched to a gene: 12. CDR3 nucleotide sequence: TGTGCCAGCAGCTCCTTAGTCGGGGGGGTGGAGAATGAGCAGTTCTTC. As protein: CASSSLVGGVENEQFF.

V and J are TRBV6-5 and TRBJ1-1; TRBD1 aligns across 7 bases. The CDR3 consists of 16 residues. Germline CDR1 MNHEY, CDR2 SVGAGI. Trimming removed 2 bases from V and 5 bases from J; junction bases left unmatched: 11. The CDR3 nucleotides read TGTGCCAGCAGTTACACCCCCAGGGGGTCGGATACTGAAGCTTTCTTT. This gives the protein CASSYTPRGSDTEAFF.